The T cell receptor beta chain described here comes from a study of T cells after yellow fever vaccination (dated by TCRdb to the late 2010s). Background on the whole study: The SMART-Seq v4 Ultra Low Input RNA kit was used to prepare libraries from fractions with low cell numbers. To follow T-cell clones before and after both primary and booster YFV17D yellow fever vaccination, bulk TCR alpha and beta repertoires underwent longitudinal sequencing. The cohort comprised two healthy male donors, one aged 18 to 30 and one aged 30 to 39 years. Blood was collected at multiple timepoints before and after primary and secondary immunization, and bulk PBMC replicates and cell subsets were isolated. What the research found in general, with its limitations: The secondary T-cell response was weaker than the primary response but faster, peaking on day 5 instead of day 15. Only two donors were included in the study, so the extent to which the findings can be generalized is limited. FACS-sorted repertoires could contain abundant contaminating clonotypes from the bulk population, so computational filtering was required. Most clones expanded after primary vaccination (around 96% of CD4 and around 89% of CD8) were re-detected after the booster, suggesting that broad memory maintenance occurred. A small share of clonotypes was detected in both CD4 and CD8 compartments, with the overlap likely arising from convergent recombination.

Synthesis of TCR cDNA relied on 5'RACE template switching, a step that introduced a universal primer site along with unique molecular identifiers. cDNA synthesis was primed from both the TCR alpha and TCR beta constant segments. Two PCR steps were used to amplify libraries, with sample barcodes and sequencing adapters being added in the second step. Sequencing of the libraries was done on either Illumina HiSeq 2500 (2x100 bp) or NovaSeq (2x150 bp). The original methods were these. MIGEC was used to demultiplex reads and collapse the reads into UMI consensus sequences, and MiXCR was used for V(D)J alignment. Clonotypes responding to the vaccine were identified with edgeR on replicate PBMC samples, with the criteria of FDR below 0.01 and a log2 fold change above 5 up to day 15. Each bulk clonotype was labeled CD4 or CD8 based on which sequenced repertoire, CD4 or CD8, contained the clonotype at higher abundance. The public reads were run again by TCRdb, first through fastp at Q25 and then through MiXCR, and only productive beta chains were kept. Each record represents a unique CDR3 protein, reported with the most common genes and DNA among its rows. Clone size and V and J calls follow TCRdb, not the original study. The sample includes 250,000 to 350,000 distinct CDR3 sequences, with 6.8% observed a single time. The ten largest clones add up to roughly a sixth of the sample.

The treatment or condition label corresponds to: live attenuated yellow fever vaccine strain. At every blood-draw timepoint, two biological replicates of bulk PBMCs were collected. PBMCs were isolated from peripheral blood using a standard Ficoll-Paque protocol. TriZol was used to extract RNA from bulk PBMCs, CD4 and CD8 fractions, and dextramer-positive and dextramer-negative fractions. V loses 7 bases of germline sequence and J loses 5 bases, and the interval between the two ends is 9 bases. Reading from cysteine to phenylalanine, the CDR3 counts 12 amino acids. Only CDR3 DNA is held: 36 bases, read in frame from base 1. This clonotype was seen a handful of times. Its antigen specificity is not known. Base qualities were left out, and no much larger clone turns up one base away.

The sample in question was PBMCs, obtained around 45 days after the first yellow fever vaccination. Recombination linked TRBV12-3 or TRBV12-4 to TRBJ2-4; the D gene is perhaps TRBD1, from 6 matching bases. This receptor was taken from a man aged 18-30 years who received the YFV17D yellow fever vaccine. In nucleotide form, the sequence is TGTGCCAGCACCAGGACAGAAAACATTCAGTACTTC. Its protein product is CASTRTENIQYF.